This TCR beta chain was recovered during a study of shared clonotypes between healthy human individuals. Whole-study results and caveats: Shared clonotypes: 4.5% to 6% naive CD4, around 3.5% naive CD8, 2.3% memory CD4, 0.4% to 0.45% memory CD8. When compared with the clonotypes that were shared by all four sorted-subset donors, the non-shared clonotypes turned out to have lower generation probabilities.

With regard to this clone: Its antigen is unknown.

Profiled with immunoSEQ multiplex PCR; TCRdb holds only in-frame clones, not every one. The table lists about 1.5 million clones, 98% of them singletons, with about 0.45% in the top ten. The V and J ends lost 2 bases and 9 bases, in that order; junction bases with no gene match: 10. This CDR3 comprises 15 residues. Germline CDR1 and CDR2: SNHLY and FYNNEI. The sequenced sample consisted of naive CD4+ T cells sorted from blood. The subset here: CD45RA+ positively selected. The chain uses TRBV2 and TRBJ2-1, with 7 positions matching TRBD1. The clonotype was recovered from a man younger than 45 in good health. The DNA of the CDR3 is TGTGCCAGCAGTGAAAGGGGGCTAAGGGACAGTGAGCAGTTCTTC. Residues: CASSERGLRDSEQFF.